This is a list of T cell receptor beta chains from one sample in a study of blood T cell repertoires in COVID-19. Using immunoSEQ multiplex PCR, the repertoire was profiled, and TCRdb retains in-frame clones only, with some absent. The profile shows fewer than 300,000 clones, around four fifths of them singletons. The sequenced material came from peripheral blood. All receptors come from a woman aged 45-65 years who had recovered from COVID-19. Both conserved end residues are part of each CDR3. A D gene is named only where the DNA matches it firmly.

d_gene: TRBD2
j_gene: TRBJ2-1
v_gene: TRBV7-9
CDR3nt: TGTGCCAGCAGCCACTCGGGGACTAGCTCCTACAATGAGCAGTTCTTC
CDR3aa: CASSHSGTSSYNEQFF

d_gene: TRBD1
j_gene: TRBJ1-2
v_gene: TRBV9
CDR3nt: TGTGCCAGCAGCGAGGGGGGGACAGGGAGGTATGGCTACACCTTC
CDR3aa: CASSEGGTGRYGYTF

d_gene: NA
j_gene: TRBJ2-7
v_gene: TRBV7-2
CDR3nt: TGTGCCAGCAGCTACCGGGATAGCGGACTCTACGAGCAGTACTTC
CDR3aa: CASSYRDSGLYEQYF

d_gene: TRBD2
j_gene: TRBJ2-7
v_gene: TRBV18
CDR3nt: TGTGCCAGCTCACCGACTAGCGGGTGGTACGAGCAGTACTTC
CDR3aa: CASSPTSGWYEQYF

d_gene: TRBD2
j_gene: TRBJ2-1
v_gene: TRBV6-1
CDR3nt: TGTGCCAGCAGTGATACTAGCGGGGTCAATGAGCAGTTCTTC
CDR3aa: CASSDTSGVNEQFF

d_gene: NA
j_gene: TRBJ1-1
v_gene: TRBV7-9
CDR3nt: TGTGCCAGCAGCTTAGTCACCGGGGAGGGCACTGAAGCTTTCTTT
CDR3aa: CASSLVTGEGTEAFF

d_gene: NA
j_gene: TRBJ1-1
v_gene: TRBV3-1/TRBV3-2
CDR3nt: TGTGCCAGCAGCCGACTCGAGGGGGGGGAGTCTTTCTTT
CDR3aa: CASSRLEGGESFF

d_gene: NA
j_gene: TRBJ1-3
v_gene: TRBV3-1/TRBV3-2
CDR3nt: TGTGCCAGCAGCCTGGGACAAGGTACAAACACCATATATTTT
CDR3aa: CASSLGQGTNTIYF

d_gene: NA
j_gene: TRBJ1-2
v_gene: TRBV6-5
CDR3nt: TGTGCTAGCTTTCTGGCAGGGGATAACTATGGCTACACCTTC
CDR3aa: CASFLAGDNYGYTF

d_gene: TRBD2
j_gene: TRBJ2-1
v_gene: TRBV24-1
CDR3nt: TGTGCCGCATTATCACTCGGGACTAGCGACAATGAGCAGTTCTTC
CDR3aa: CAALSLGTSDNEQFF

d_gene: NA
j_gene: TRBJ1-1
v_gene: TRBV20-1
CDR3nt: TGCAGTGCTAGTGCGGGACATTTAAACACTGAAGCTTTCTTT
CDR3aa: CSASAGHLNTEAFF

d_gene: TRBD1
j_gene: TRBJ2-7
v_gene: TRBV2
CDR3nt: TGTGCCAGCAGGGGGACAGGGGGCCGGGTCGAGCAGTACTTC
CDR3aa: CASRGTGGRVEQYF

d_gene: TRBD1
j_gene: TRBJ2-2
v_gene: TRBV7-3
CDR3nt: TGTGCCAGCAGCCGTACAGGGGGCGACACCGGGGAGCTGTTTTTT
CDR3aa: CASSRTGGDTGELFF

d_gene: NA
j_gene: TRBJ1-1
v_gene: TRBV7-4
CDR3nt: TGTGATCCGAACGGGGTGAACACTGAAGCTTTCTTT
CDR3aa: CDPNGVNTEAFF

d_gene: TRBD2
j_gene: TRBJ2-7
v_gene: TRBV7-6
CDR3nt: TGTGCCAGCAGCTCAACACTAGCGGGGGGGCTGTACGAGCAGTACTTC
CDR3aa: CASSSTLAGGLYEQYF

d_gene: NA
j_gene: TRBJ1-2
v_gene: TRBV19
CDR3nt: TGTGCCAGTAGTATGACACCGGCCTCTGTTAACTATGGCTACACCTTC
CDR3aa: CASSMTPASVNYGYTF

d_gene: NA
j_gene: TRBJ2-2
v_gene: TRBV3-1/TRBV3-2
CDR3nt: TGTGCCAGCAGCCAGCATGACGGAGGGACCGGGGAGCTGTTTTTT
CDR3aa: CASSQHDGGTGELFF

d_gene: TRBD2
j_gene: TRBJ2-1
v_gene: TRBV5-1
CDR3nt: TGCGCCAGCAGCTTGGGTCCTAGCGGGGGGGCCTTGGGTAATGAGCAGTTCTTC
CDR3aa: CASSLGPSGGALGNEQFF

d_gene: NA
j_gene: TRBJ1-2
v_gene: TRBV11-2
CDR3nt: TGTGCCAGCAGCTTAGCGGGAAGGGGCTACACCTTC
CDR3aa: CASSLAGRGYTF

d_gene: NA
j_gene: TRBJ2-3
v_gene: TRBV4-3
CDR3nt: TGCGCCAGCAGCCAAGGACTTAACTTAGATACGCAGTATTTT
CDR3aa: CASSQGLNLDTQYF

d_gene: TRBD2
j_gene: TRBJ2-3
v_gene: TRBV24-1
CDR3nt: TGTGCCACCAGTGATTTGACTAGCGGGGGATTAGATACGCAGTATTTT
CDR3aa: CATSDLTSGGLDTQYF

d_gene: NA
j_gene: TRBJ2-1
v_gene: TRBV9
CDR3nt: TGTGCCAGCAGCAGGGACTCTACCTACAATGAGCAGTTCTTC
CDR3aa: CASSRDSTYNEQFF

d_gene: NA
j_gene: TRBJ1-2
v_gene: TRBV30
CDR3nt: TGTGCCTGGAGTTACTTCAACTATGGCTACACCTTC
CDR3aa: CAWSYFNYGYTF

d_gene: NA
j_gene: TRBJ2-3
v_gene: TRBV27
CDR3nt: TGTGCCAGCAGCCTCCAGGCCGCCAGCACAGATACGCAGTATTTT
CDR3aa: CASSLQAASTDTQYF

d_gene: TRBD2
j_gene: TRBJ2-3
v_gene: TRBV6-4
CDR3nt: TGTGCCAGCCGACTAGCCGGAGATACGCAGTATTTT
CDR3aa: CASRLAGDTQYF

d_gene: NA
j_gene: TRBJ2-7
v_gene: TRBV4-1
CDR3nt: TGCGCCAGCAGCCAAGCTGTACAGGAGTACGAGCAGTACTTC
CDR3aa: CASSQAVQEYEQYF

d_gene: TRBD2
j_gene: TRBJ2-7
v_gene: TRBV3-1/TRBV3-2
CDR3nt: TGTGCCAGCAGCCAAGTCCCCAGCGGGATTTACTACGAGCAGTACTTC
CDR3aa: CASSQVPSGIYYEQYF

d_gene: TRBD1
j_gene: TRBJ2-7
v_gene: TRBV6-2/TRBV6-3
CDR3nt: TGTGCCAGCAGTTTTATATTCGGGACAGGGTCCTACGAGCAGTACTTC
CDR3aa: CASSFIFGTGSYEQYF